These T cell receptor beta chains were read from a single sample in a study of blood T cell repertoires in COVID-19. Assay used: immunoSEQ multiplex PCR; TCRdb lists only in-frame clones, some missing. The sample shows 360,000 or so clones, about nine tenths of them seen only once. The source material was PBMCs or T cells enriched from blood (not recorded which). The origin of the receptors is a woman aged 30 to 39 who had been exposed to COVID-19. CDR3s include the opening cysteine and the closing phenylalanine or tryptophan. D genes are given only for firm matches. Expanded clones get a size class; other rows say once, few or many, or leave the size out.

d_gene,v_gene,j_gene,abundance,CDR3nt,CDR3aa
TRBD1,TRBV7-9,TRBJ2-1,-,TGTGCCAGCAGCTTCCGCAGGGGGCTGATCAATGAGCAGTTCTTC,CASSFRRGLINEQFF
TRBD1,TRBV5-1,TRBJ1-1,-,TGCGCCACTGGGACAGGAAGTTGGGACACTGAAGCTTTCTTT,CATGTGSWDTEAFF
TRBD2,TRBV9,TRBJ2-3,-,TGTGCCAGCAGCGCCCCCGGCGGGGGTCGAACAGATACGCAGTATTTT,CASSAPGGGRTDTQYF
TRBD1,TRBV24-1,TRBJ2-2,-,TGTGCCACCAGTGATTTCCCCTCGACAGGGGGAACCGGGGAGCTGTTTTTT,CATSDFPSTGGTGELFF
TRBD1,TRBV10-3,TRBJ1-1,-,TGTGCCACCTCCGCGGGGACAGGGAGGAACACTGAAGCTTTCTTT,CATSAGTGRNTEAFF
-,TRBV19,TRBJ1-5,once,TGTGCCAGTACCCTCGAGGGGGTGAATCAGCCCCAGCATTTT,CASTLEGVNQPQHF
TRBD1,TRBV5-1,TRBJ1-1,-,TGCGCCAGCAGCTCCCAGGGGGCTGGGGTGAACACTGAAGCTTTCTTT,CASSSQGAGVNTEAFF
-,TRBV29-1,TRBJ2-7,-,TGCAGCGTGAGAGGGGGTGGCAAGCAGTACTTC,CSVRGGGKQYF
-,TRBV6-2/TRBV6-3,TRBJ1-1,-,TGTGCCAGCAGTTCCGCGGACGGCGGGACTGAAGCTTTCTTT,CASSSADGGTEAFF
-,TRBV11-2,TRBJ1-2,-,TGTGCCAGCAGCTTAGAGGGCAGTTGGGGCTACACCTTC,CASSLEGSWGYTF
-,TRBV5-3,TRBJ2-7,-,TGTGCCAGAAGCAGGACAGTCGGGCAGCCCAACTACGAGCAGTACTTC,CARSRTVGQPNYEQYF
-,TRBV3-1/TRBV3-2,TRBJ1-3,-,TGTGCCAGCAGCCAAGAAGGACAGAGTATAGGTCGAAACACCATATATTTT,CASSQEGQSIGRNTIYF
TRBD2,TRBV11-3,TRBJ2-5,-,TGTGCCAGCAGCTTAGCCCTAGCGGAAGAGACCCAGTACTTC,CASSLALAEETQYF
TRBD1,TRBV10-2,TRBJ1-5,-,TGCGCCAGCATGCAGGGGGCGAATCAGCCCCAGCATTTT,CASMQGANQPQHF
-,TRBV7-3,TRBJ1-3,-,TGTGCCAGCAGCCCTTCAGGGCAGGCCTCTGGAAACACCATATATTTT,CASSPSGQASGNTIYF
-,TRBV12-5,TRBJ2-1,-,TGTGCTAGTGGTTTGGTAGGGCAGGGAGGTAAGAACGTTGACAATGAGCAGTTCTTC,CASGLVGQGGKNVDNEQFF
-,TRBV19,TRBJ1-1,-,TGTGCCAGTAGTAGGGCAATGAACACTGAAGCTTTCTTT,CASSRAMNTEAFF
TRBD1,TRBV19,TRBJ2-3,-,TGTGCCAGTAGTATAGCGGACAGGGTCCCAGATACGCAGTATTTT,CASSIADRVPDTQYF
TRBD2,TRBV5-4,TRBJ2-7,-,TGTGCCAGCAGCTTACAATGGCCCGGACTAGCCATTCCAACCTACGAGCAGTACTTC,CASSLQWPGLAIPTYEQYF
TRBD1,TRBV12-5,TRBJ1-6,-,TGTGCTAGTGGTTTAGGGACAGGGCTTGCCGATAATTCACCCCTCCACTTT,CASGLGTGLADNSPLHF
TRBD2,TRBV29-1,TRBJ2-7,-,TGCAGCGTTGAAGGGCGGGAGGAGGGGTACGAGCAGTACTTC,CSVEGREEGYEQYF
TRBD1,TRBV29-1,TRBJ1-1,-,TGCAGCGCCACAACAGGGGGCGAGAACACTGAAGCTTTCTTT,CSATTGGENTEAFF
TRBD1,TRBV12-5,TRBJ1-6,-,TGTGCTAGTGGTTTGGACCGGGACAGGGCCAATTCACCCCTCCACTTT,CASGLDRDRANSPLHF
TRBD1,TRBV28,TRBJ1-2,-,TGTGCCAGCAGCGCCGGGACAGGGATCTATGGCTACACCTTC,CASSAGTGIYGYTF
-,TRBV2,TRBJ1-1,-,TGTGCCCCCACCGGGGATGACACTGAAGCTTTCTTT,CAPTGDDTEAFF
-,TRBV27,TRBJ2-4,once,TGTGCCAGCACCTCCGGGGTAATTCAGTACTTC,CASTSGVIQYF
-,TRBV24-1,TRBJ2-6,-,TGTGCCACCGGGAGTCGCACTGGGGCCAACGTCCTGACTTTC,CATGSRTGANVLTF
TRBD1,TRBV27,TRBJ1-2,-,TGTGCCAGCAGTTTATCTGCCCAGCCGGGACAGGGTTATGGCTACACCTTC,CASSLSAQPGQGYGYTF
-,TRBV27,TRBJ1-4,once,TGTGCCAGCAGTTTATGGGGAGAGGAAAAACTGTTTTTT,CASSLWGEEKLFF
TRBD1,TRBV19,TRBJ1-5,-,TGTGCCAGTAGTATACGGGCAGGGGGTAGTTCCAATCAGCCCCAGCATTTT,CASSIRAGGSSNQPQHF
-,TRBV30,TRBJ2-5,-,TGTGCCTGGGAACCCAGGGTAGGGGAGACCCAGTACTTC,CAWEPRVGETQYF
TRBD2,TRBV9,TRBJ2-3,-,TGTGCCAGCAGCCCACTAGCGGGAGGCGTTACAGATACGCAGTATTTT,CASSPLAGGVTDTQYF
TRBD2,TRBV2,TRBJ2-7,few,TGTGCCAGCCGGACCGGGACTAGCCTCTACGAGCAGTACTTC,CASRTGTSLYEQYF
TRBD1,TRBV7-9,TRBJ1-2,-,TGTGCCAGCAGAGGGACCCGGGACAGCAAATCCTATGGCTACACCTTC,CASRGTRDSKSYGYTF
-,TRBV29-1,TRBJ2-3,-,TGCAGCGTTGAAGGGCTAGCACTGGATACGCAGTATTTT,CSVEGLALDTQYF
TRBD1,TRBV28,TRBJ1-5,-,TGTGCCAGCGTGAGACAGGGTAGCAATCAGCCCCAGCATTTT,CASVRQGSNQPQHF
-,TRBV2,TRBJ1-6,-,TGTGCCAGCAGGGTGGACAGTAGCTCCTATAATTCACCCCTCCACTTT,CASRVDSSSYNSPLHF
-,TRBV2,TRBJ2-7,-,TGTGCCAGGACGATGGGGGCCCAACCGTACGAGCAGTACTTC,CARTMGAQPYEQYF
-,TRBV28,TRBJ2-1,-,TGTGCCAGCAGTCTGGACCCCCTCGGGGCCTACAATGAGCAGTTCTTC,CASSLDPLGAYNEQFF
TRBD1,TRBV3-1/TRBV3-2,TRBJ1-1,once,TGTGCCAGCAGCCTCCGACAGGGGGCTATCACTGAAGCTTTCTTT,CASSLRQGAITEAFF
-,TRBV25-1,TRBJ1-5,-,TGTGCCAGCAGTAAGGGGAGCAATCAGCCCCAGCATTTT,CASSKGSNQPQHF
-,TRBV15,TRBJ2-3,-,TGTGCCACCAGCAGACTAGTTACAGATACGCAGTATTTT,CATSRLVTDTQYF
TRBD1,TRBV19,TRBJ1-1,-,TGTGCCAGTAGTACCTTAGGACAGGGGGGAAGGAACACTGAAGCTTTCTTT,CASSTLGQGGRNTEAFF
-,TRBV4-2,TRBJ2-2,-,TGTGCCAGCAGCCGGCCTAGCGACGCGAACACCGGGGAGCTGTTTTTT,CASSRPSDANTGELFF
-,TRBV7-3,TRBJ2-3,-,TGTGCCAGCAGCTTAATTAGAGGGAGCCCCCTCGGCACAGATACGCAGTATTTT,CASSLIRGSPLGTDTQYF
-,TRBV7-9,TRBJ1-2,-,TGTGCCAGCAGCTTTTCGGAGGCCCCGGGGGGTGGCTACACCTTC,CASSFSEAPGGGYTF
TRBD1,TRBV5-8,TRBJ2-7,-,TGTGCCAGCAGCCGGGGGTATGACAGGGGTAGAGCCTACGAGCAGTACTTC,CASSRGYDRGRAYEQYF
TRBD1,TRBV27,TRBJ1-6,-,TGTGCCAGCAGCTGGGACAGGGCTAATTCACCCCTCCACTTT,CASSWDRANSPLHF
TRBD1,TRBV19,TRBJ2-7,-,TGTGCCAGTAGTATAGGTACAGGGGGCTACGAGCAGTACTTC,CASSIGTGGYEQYF
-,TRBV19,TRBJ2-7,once,TGTGCCAGTAGTAACTCGGACAGCTCCGGCTCCTACGAGCAGTACTTC,CASSNSDSSGSYEQYF
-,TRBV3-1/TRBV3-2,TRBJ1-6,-,TGTGCCAGCAGCCAAGTGGCAGGCGCCTATAATTCACCCCTCCACTTT,CASSQVAGAYNSPLHF
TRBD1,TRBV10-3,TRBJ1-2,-,TGTGCCATCAGTTGGGACAGGGATGGCTACACCTTC,CAISWDRDGYTF
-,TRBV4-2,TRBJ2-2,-,TGTGCCAGCAGCCCGGGGGACGCCGGGGAGCTGTTTTTT,CASSPGDAGELFF